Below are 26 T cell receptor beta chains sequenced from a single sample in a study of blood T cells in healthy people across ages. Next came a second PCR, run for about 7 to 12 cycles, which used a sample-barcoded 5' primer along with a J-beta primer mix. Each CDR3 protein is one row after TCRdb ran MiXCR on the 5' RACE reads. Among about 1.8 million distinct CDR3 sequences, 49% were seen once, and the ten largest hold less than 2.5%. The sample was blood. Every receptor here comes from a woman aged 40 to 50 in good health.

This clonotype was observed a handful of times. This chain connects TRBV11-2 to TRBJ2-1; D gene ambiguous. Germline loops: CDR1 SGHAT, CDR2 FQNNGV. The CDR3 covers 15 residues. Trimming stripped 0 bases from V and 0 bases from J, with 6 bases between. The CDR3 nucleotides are TGTGCCAGCAGCTTAGACAACTTCTCCTACAATGAGCAGTTCTTC. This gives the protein CASSLDNFSYNEQFF.

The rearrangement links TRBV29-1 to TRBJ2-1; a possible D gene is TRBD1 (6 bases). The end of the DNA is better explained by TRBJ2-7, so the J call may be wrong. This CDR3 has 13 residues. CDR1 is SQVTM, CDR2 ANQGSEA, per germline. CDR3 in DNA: TGCAGCCCCCCGGACAGCTCCTACAATGAGCAGTACTTC. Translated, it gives CSPPDSSYNEQYF.

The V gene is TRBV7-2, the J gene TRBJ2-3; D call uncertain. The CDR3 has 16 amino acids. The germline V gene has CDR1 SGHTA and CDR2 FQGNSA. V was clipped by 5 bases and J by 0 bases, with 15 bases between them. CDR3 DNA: TGTGCCAGCAGCCCCGTCCGGCAGCCAAGCACAGATACGCAGTATTTT. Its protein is CASSPVRQPSTDTQYF.

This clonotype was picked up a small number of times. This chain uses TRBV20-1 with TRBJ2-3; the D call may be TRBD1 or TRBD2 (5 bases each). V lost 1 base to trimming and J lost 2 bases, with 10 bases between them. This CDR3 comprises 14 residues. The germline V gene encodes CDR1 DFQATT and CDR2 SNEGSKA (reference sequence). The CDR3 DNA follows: TGCAGTGCTAGAGGGGGGATCCCCACAGATACGCAGTATTTT. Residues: CSARGGIPTDTQYF.

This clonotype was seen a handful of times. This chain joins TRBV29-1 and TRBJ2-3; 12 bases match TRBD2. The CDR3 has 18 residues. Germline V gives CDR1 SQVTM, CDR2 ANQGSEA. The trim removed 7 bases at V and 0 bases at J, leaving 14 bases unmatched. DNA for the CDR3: TGCAGCGCCGCTGGTGGTCTAGCGGGGGGGCGGAGCACAGATACGCAGTATTTT. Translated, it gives CSAAGGLAGGRSTDTQYF.

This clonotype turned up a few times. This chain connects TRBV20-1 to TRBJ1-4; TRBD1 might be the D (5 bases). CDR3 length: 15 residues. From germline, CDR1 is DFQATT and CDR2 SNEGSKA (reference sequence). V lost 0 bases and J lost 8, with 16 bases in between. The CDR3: CSAREGAGSSEKLFF. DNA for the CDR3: TGCAGTGCTAGAGAAGGGGCGGGTTCAAGCGAAAAACTGTTTTTT.

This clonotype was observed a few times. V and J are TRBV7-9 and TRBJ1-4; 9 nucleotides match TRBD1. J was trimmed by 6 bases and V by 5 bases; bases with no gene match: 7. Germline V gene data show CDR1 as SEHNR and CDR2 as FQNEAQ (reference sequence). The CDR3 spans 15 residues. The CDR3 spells CASSRTGGKDEKLFF. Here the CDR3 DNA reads TGTGCCAGCAGCCGAACAGGGGGCAAGGATGAAAAACTGTTTTTT.

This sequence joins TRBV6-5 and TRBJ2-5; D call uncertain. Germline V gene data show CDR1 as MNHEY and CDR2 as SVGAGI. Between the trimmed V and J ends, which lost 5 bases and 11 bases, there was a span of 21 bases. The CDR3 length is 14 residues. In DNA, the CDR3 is TGTGCCAGCAGTCTTAGAGGATTTGGCGATGAGCAGTACTTC. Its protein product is CASSLRGFGDEQYF.

CDR3: CASSLTTGTGVQETQYF. CDR3 bases: TGCGCCAGCAGCTTGACAACCGGGACAGGAGTACAAGAGACCCAGTACTTC. The gene calls are TRBV5-1 and TRBJ2-5; 8 nucleotides line up with TRBD1. The germline CDR1 and CDR2 sequences are SGHRS and YFSETQ. The CDR3 extends over 17 amino acids. Trimming removed 1 base from V and 2 bases from J; junction bases left unmatched: 10.

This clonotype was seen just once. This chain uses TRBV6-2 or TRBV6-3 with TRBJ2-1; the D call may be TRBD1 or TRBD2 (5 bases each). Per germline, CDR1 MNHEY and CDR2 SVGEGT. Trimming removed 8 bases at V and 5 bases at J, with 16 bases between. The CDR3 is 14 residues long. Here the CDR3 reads CASPDGTHNNEQFF. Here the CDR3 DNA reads TGTGCCAGCCCAGACGGGACCCATAACAATGAGCAGTTCTTC.

CDR3 coding DNA: TGTGCCAGCACACTCCAGCAAGCCTACAATGAGCAGTTCTTC. Translation: CASTLQQAYNEQFF. V usage is TRBV28 and J usage is TRBJ2-1; unclear D gene. This CDR3 has 14 amino acids. The germline gives CDR1 MDHEN, CDR2 SYDVKM. V was clipped by 7 bases and J by 2 bases, with 12 bases between them.

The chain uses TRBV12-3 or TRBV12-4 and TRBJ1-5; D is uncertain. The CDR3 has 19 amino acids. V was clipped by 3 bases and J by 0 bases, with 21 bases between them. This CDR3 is CASSLRGTSRRFSNQPQHF. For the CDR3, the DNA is TGTGCCAGCAGTTTGCGAGGCACAAGCCGGAGATTTAGCAATCAGCCCCAGCATTTT.

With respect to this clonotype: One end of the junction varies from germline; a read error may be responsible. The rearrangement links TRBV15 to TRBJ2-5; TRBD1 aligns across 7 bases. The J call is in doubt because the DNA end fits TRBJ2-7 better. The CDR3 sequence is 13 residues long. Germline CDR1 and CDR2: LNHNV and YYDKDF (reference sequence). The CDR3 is CAPSRGTEPEQYF. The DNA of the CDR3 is TGTGCCCCCAGCAGAGGGACAGAACCCGAGCAGTACTTC.

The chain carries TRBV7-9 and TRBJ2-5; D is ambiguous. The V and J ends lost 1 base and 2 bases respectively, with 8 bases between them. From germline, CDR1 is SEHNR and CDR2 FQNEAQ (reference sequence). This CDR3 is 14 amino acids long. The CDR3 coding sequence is TGTGCCAGCAGCTTAGACCAGGAACAAGAGACCCAGTACTTC. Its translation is CASSLDQEQETQYF.

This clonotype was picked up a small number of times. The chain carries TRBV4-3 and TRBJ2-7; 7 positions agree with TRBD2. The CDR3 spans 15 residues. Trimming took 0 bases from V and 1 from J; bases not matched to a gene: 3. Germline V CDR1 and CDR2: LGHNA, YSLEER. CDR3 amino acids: CASSQDWGGSYEQYF. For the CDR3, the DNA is TGCGCCAGCAGCCAAGATTGGGGGGGATCCTACGAGCAGTACTTC.

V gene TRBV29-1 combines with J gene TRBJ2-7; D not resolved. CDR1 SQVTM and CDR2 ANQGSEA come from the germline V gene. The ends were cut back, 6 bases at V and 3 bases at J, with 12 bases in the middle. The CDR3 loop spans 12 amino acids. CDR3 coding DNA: TGCAGCGTAATTCCTGGGGTCTACGAGCAGTACTTC. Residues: CSVIPGVYEQYF.

The CDR3 DNA reads as TGCAGCGTTGACCTTGGACAGGGTCCGAATGAGCAGTTCTTC. It codes for CSVDLGQGPNEQFF. The rearrangement joins TRBV29-1 to TRBJ2-1; 8 positions match TRBD1. CDR3 length: 14 amino acids. Germline CDR1 is SQVTM and CDR2 is ANQGSEA. V lost 3 bases, J lost 7 bases, and 8 bases stayed unmatched.

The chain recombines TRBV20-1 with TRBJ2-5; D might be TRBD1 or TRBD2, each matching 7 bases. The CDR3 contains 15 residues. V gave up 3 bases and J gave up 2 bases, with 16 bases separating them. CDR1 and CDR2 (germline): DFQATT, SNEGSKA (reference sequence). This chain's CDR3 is CSASRGGKPQETQYF. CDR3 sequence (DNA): TGCAGTGCTAGCAGGGGGGGAAAGCCTCAAGAGACCCAGTACTTC.

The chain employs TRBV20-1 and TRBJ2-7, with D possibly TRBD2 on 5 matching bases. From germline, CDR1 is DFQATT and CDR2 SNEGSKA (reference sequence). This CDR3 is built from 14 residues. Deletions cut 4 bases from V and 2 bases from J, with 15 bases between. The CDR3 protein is CSAIRGEEPYEQYF. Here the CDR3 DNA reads TGCAGTGCTATCCGGGGAGAGGAACCCTACGAGCAGTACTTC.

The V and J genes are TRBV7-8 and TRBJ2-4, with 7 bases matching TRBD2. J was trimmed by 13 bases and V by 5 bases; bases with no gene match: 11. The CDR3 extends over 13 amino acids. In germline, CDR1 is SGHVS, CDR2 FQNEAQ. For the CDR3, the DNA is TGTGCCAGCAGCCAACTGACACCGCGGGAGCAGTACTTC. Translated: CASSQLTPREQYF.

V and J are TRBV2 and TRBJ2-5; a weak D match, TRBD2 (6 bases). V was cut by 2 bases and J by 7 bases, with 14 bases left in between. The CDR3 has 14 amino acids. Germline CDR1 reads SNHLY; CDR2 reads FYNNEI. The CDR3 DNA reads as TGTGCCAGCAGTGAACTAGTGAAGGAGGGGACCCAGTACTTC. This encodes CASSELVKEGTQYF.

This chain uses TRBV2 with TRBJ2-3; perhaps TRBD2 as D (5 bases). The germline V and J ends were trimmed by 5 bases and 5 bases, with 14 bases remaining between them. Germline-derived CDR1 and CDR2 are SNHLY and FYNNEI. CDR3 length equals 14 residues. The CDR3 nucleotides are TGTGCCAGCAGTTCGCCCCGACTACAAGATACGCAGTATTTT. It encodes CASSSPRLQDTQYF.

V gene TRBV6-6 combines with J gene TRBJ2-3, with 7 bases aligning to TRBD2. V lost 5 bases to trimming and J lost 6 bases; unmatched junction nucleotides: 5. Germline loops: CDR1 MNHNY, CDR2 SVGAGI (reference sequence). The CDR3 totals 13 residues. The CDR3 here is CASSGSGLDTQYF. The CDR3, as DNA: TGTGCCAGCAGTGGTAGCGGGTTGGATACGCAGTATTTT.

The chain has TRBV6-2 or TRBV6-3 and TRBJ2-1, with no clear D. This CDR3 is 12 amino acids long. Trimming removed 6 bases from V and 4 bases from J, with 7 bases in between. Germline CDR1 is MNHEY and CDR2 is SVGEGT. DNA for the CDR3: TGTGCCAGCAGGAAAGAATACAATGAGCAGTTCTTC. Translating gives CASRKEYNEQFF.

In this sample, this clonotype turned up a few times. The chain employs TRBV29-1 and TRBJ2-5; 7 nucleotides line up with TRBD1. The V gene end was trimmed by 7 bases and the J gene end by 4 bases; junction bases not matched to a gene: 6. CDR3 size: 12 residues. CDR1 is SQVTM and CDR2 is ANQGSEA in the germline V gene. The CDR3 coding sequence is TGCAGCGAGTCGACAGGGTCAGAGACCCAGTACTTC. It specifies CSESTGSETQYF.

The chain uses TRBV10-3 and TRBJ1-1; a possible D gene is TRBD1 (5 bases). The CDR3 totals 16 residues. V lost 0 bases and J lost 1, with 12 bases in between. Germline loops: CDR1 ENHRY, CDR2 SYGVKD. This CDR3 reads CAISESMAGPNTEAFF. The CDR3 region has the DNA TGTGCCATCAGTGAGTCGATGGCAGGGCCGAACACTGAAGCTTTCTTT.